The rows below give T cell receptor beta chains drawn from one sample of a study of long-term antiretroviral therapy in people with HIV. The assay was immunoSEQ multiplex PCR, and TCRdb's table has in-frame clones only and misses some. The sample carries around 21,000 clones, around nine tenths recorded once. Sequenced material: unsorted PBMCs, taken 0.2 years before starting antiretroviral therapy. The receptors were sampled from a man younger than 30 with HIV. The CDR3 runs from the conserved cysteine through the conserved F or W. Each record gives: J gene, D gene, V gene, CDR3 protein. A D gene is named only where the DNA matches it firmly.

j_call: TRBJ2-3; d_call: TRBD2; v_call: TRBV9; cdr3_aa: CASSVDRVSGRSDTQYF
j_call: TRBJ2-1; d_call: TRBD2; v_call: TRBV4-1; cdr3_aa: CASSQRLAGEWNEQFF
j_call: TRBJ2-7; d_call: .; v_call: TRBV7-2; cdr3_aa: CASRQGGYYEQYF
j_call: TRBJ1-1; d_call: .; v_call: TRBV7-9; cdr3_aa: CASSLGGPWPEAFF
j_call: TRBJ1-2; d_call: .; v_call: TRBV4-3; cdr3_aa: CASSLDLGGYTF
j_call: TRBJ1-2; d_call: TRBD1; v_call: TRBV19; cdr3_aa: CASSIGAGGLYGYTF
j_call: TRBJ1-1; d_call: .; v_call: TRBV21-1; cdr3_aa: CASSKLGLTGAMNTEAFF
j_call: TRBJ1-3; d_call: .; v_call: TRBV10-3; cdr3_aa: CAIMLRPGTLSGNTIYF
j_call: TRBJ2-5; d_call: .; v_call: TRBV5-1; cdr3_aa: CASSPDISVVETQYF
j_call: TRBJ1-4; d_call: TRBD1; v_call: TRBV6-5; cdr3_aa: CASSYGTGGEKLFF